This T cell receptor (beta chain) was profiled in a study of T cells after yellow fever vaccination. General study points: There was a possibility that FACS-sorted repertoires contained abundant clonotypes contaminating from the bulk population. Only a minor proportion of clonotypes was detected across both CD4 and CD8 compartments. Most clones from primary vaccination resurfaced after the booster (around 95% CD4, less than 90% CD8).

A remark on this clonotype: Antigen specificity is unknown.

Looked up from germline, CDR1 is LGHNA and CDR2 is YNFKEQ. The CDR3 runs 17 residues. The ends were cut back, 0 bases at V and 0 bases at J, with 12 bases in the middle. UMIs and a universal primer site were added when TCR cDNA was made by 5'RACE template switching. TCRdb re-called the 5' RACE reads with MiXCR, one entry per CDR3 protein. The table includes some 550,000 distinct CDR3 sequences, 15% to 20% detected once. The sequenced sample was PBMCs, obtained 15 days after the yellow fever booster vaccination. The chain couples TRBV4-2 to TRBJ2-1; D call uncertain. The clonotype comes from a man in his thirties or forties who received the YFV17D yellow fever vaccine. DNA for the CDR3: TGTGCCAGCAGCCAAGATCTCCTAAGAAACTCCTACAATGAGCAGTTCTTC. Amino acid sequence: CASSQDLLRNSYNEQFF.